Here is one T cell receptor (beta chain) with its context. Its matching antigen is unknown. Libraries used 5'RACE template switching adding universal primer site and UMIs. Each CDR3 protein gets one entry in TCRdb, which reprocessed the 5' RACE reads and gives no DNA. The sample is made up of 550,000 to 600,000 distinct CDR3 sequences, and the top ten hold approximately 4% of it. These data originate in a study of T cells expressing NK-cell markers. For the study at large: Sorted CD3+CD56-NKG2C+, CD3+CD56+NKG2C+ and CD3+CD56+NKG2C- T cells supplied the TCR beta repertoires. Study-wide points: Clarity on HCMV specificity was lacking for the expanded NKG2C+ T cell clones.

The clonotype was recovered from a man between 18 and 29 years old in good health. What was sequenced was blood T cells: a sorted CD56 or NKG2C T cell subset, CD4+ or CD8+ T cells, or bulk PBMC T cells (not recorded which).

The CDR3 spells CSASDGVEAFF. The V call is TRBV20-1, the J call TRBJ1-1. Germline CDR1 is DFQATT and CDR2 is SNEGSKA (reference sequence). The CDR3 is made up of 11 amino acids.